This T cell receptor (beta chain) was sequenced for a study of regulatory T cells in long-lasting Graves disease. Study information: By definition, persistent Graves' disease involved antithyroid drugs for over 5 years alongside positive TSH receptor antibodies.

This clonotype was found many times. The TCR beta library used iRepertoire HTBI primers with Arm-PCR amplification of CDR3. TCRdb used MiXCR to reprocess the multiplex PCR reads, holding one entry per CDR3 protein. The sample yields about 430,000 distinct CDR3 sequences, 21% seen once. Time point meaning: persistent/refractory GD, antithyroid drugs over 5 years with positive TRAb. With RNA extracted from PBMCs as input, the TCR library was made. Graves' disease diagnosis used American Thyroid Association guidelines. V was trimmed by 1 base and J by 4 bases, leaving 10 bases between them. Germline values: CDR1 MNHNS, CDR2 SASEGT. The CDR3 length is 14 residues.

The clonotype comes from a female donor with Graves disease. The specimen comprised peripheral blood mononuclear cells (PBMCs), sampled when the disease was refractory, from a patient treated with antithyroid drugs. The chain uses TRBV6-1 and TRBJ1-2; D is unresolved. CDR3 DNA: TGTGCCAGCAGTGAAGAGGGTTTGGGCTATGGCTACACCTTC. Encoded protein: CASSEEGLGYGYTF.